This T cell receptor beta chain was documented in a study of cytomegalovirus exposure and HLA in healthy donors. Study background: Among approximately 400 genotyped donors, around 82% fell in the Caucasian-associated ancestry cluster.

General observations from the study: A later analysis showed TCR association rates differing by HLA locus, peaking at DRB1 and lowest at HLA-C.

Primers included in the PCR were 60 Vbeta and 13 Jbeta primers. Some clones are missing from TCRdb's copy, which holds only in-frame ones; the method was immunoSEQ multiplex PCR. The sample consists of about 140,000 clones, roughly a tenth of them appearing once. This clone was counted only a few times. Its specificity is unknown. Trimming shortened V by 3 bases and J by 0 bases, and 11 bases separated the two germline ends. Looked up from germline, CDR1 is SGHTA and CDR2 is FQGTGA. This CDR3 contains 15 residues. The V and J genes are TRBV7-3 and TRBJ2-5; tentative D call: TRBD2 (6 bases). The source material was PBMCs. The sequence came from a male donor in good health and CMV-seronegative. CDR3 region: CASSLGLAYQETQYF. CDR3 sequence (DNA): TGTGCCAGCAGCTTGGGTCTAGCGTACCAAGAGACCCAGTACTTC. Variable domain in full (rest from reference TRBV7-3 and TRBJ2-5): GAGVSQTPSNKVTEKGKYVELRCDPISGHTALYWYRQSLGQGPEFLIYFQGTGAADDSGLPNDRFFAVRPEGSVSTLKIQRTERGDSAVYLCASSLGLAYQETQYFGPGTRLLVL.